The subject of this entry is one T cell receptor (beta chain). Its target is unknown. This sample is drawn from a study of T cell responses to AZD1222 COVID-19 vaccine. Assay used: immunoSEQ multiplex PCR; TCRdb lists only in-frame clones, some missing. The repertoire holds roughly 200,000 clones, roughly nine tenths seen once, with nearly 3.5% in the top ten. The CDR3 has 15 residues. CDR1 and CDR2 (germline): MNHEY, SMNVEV (reference sequence). Between the trimmed V and J ends, which lost 4 bases and 0 bases, there was a span of 12 bases. General study points: Targeting of unmutated variant regions was reportedly seen in nearly half of spike-specific TCRs. The sample set comprised mostly white British donors with more females, and clonal diversity was possibly underestimated. Only after the peak T cell response were repertoires sampled. After two AZD1222 doses, spike-specific TCR breadth and depth rose versus day 0.

The clonotype was recovered from an adult who received the AZD1222 COVID-19 vaccine. The chain joins TRBV27 to TRBJ1-2, with D tentatively TRBD1 (6 bases). The sequencing here drew on peripheral blood, taken 28 days after the second AZD1222 dose. The CDR3 bases are TGTGCCAGCAGTTCGACAGGTACTACTAACTATGGCTACACCTTC. Its translation: CASSSTGTTNYGYTF.